This is a list of T cell receptor beta chains from one sample in a study of CD8 T cells in ankylosing spondylitis. TCRdb reanalysed the 5' RACE reads using MiXCR and keeps one entry per CDR3 protein. The table lists tens of thousands of distinct CDR3 sequences, around 6.5% of them singletons. The material sequenced was synovial fluid, either unsorted or a sorted T cell fraction (not recorded which). The receptors here all came from a male donor with ankylosing spondylitis. Each CDR3 is given with its conserved first and last residue. Each record gives: D gene, V gene, clone size, J gene, CDR3 DNA, CDR3 protein. D genes are given only for firm matches. Where a row states a size, it is once, few, many or the class of an expanded clone; other rows omit it.

TRBD2,TRBV7-8,many,TRBJ2-1,TGTGCCAGCAGCTTAGACGGGACTAGCGGAGCATACAATGAGCAGTTCTTC,CASSLDGTSGAYNEQFF
TRBD1,TRBV5-1,many,TRBJ2-5,TGCGCCAGCAGCTTGGACCCGGGACAGCAAGAGACCCAGTACTTC,CASSLDPGQQETQYF
-,TRBV30,many,TRBJ2-7,TGTGCCTGGAGTTTCCGCTACGAGCAGTACTTC,CAWSFRYEQYF
-,TRBV20-1,many,TRBJ1-6,TGCAGTGCTTGGGCCGACACCAAAACGGATTCACCCCTCCACTTT,CSAWADTKTDSPLHF
-,TRBV6-1,-,TRBJ2-7,TGTGCCAGCAGGGGCATGGGATGGGACGAGCAGTACTTC,CASRGMGWDEQYF
-,TRBV29-1,many,TRBJ2-5,TGCAGCGCCTTGATATCCCAAGAGACCCAGTACTTC,CSALISQETQYF
-,TRBV18,-,TRBJ2-7,TGTGCCAGCTCACCACACGTGGGGGACGAGCAGTACTTC,CASSPHVGDEQYF
-,TRBV9,few,TRBJ2-7,TGTGCCAGCAGCGGAGGCCTCAGGGGGGATGAGCAGTACTTC,CASSGGLRGDEQYF
TRBD2,TRBV12-3/TRBV12-4,few,TRBJ2-4,TGTGCCAGCAGTTTTTTTTCTGGGACTATAGCCAAAAACATTCAGTACTTC,CASSFFSGTIAKNIQYF
TRBD2,TRBV14,few,TRBJ2-7,TGTGCCAGCAGCCAGGGGAGGGGATATAATTTCTACGAGCAGTACTTC,CASSQGRGYNFYEQYF
TRBD2,TRBV7-6,few,TRBJ2-1,TGTGCCAGCAGCGGTAGCGGGAGTCGGTTTGAGCAGTTCTTC,CASSGSGSRFEQFF
-,TRBV5-1,many,TRBJ2-3,TGCGCCAGCAGCTCAATTCTGGCCGGAGGCACAGATACGCAGTATTTT,CASSSILAGGTDTQYF
-,TRBV27,few,TRBJ2-6,TGTGCCAGCAGATCAGGGGTAACTGGGGCCAACGTCCTGACTTTC,CASRSGVTGANVLTF
-,TRBV7-6,once,TRBJ2-1,TGTGCCAGCAGCTCTCTTAGGGGCAATGAGCAGTTCTTC,CASSSLRGNEQFF
-,TRBV4-2,many,TRBJ1-6,TGTGCCAGCAGCCAAGATCCGGGGTTAGGCTCACCCCTCCACTTT,CASSQDPGLGSPLHF
-,TRBV20-1,-,TRBJ2-2,TGCAGTGCTCCCTCCCGGGGGGCATTCGGGGAGCTGTTTTTT,CSAPSRGAFGELFF
TRBD1,TRBV12-3/TRBV12-4,many,TRBJ1-1,TGTGCCAGCAGTCTACAGGGGGTCACTGAAGCTTTCTTT,CASSLQGVTEAFF
-,TRBV6-1,many,TRBJ2-6,TGTGCCAGCAGTGACTTAGCGACTGGGGCCAACGTCCTGACTTTC,CASSDLATGANVLTF
-,TRBV28,many,TRBJ1-3,TGTGCCAGCACCTTCGGGTCCTCTGGAAACACCATATATTTT,CASTFGSSGNTIYF
TRBD1,TRBV18,many,TRBJ2-7,TGTGCCAGCTCACGGGACAGGGACGAGCAGTACTTC,CASSRDRDEQYF
TRBD2,TRBV12-3/TRBV12-4,many,TRBJ2-3,TGTGCCAGCAGTTTATCGGCTAGCGGGAGATCAGATACGCAGTATTTT,CASSLSASGRSDTQYF
TRBD2,TRBV6-1,-,TRBJ2-3,TGTGCCAGCAAGCGGGAATTCACAGATACGCAGTATTTT,CASKREFTDTQYF
-,TRBV10-3,few,TRBJ1-4,TGTGCCATCAGTGAAAGGGGCGAATACGAAAAACTGTTTTTT,CAISERGEYEKLFF
TRBD2,TRBV24-1,many,TRBJ2-7,TGTGCCACCAGTGATTGGGGGACTAGCGGGAGTTACGAGCAGTACTTC,CATSDWGTSGSYEQYF
-,TRBV6-5,-,TRBJ2-4,TGTGCCAGCAGTTACTCTGGTGCCCACAGACCCAAAAACATTCAGTACTTC,CASSYSGAHRPKNIQYF
-,TRBV18,-,TRBJ1-4,TGTGCCAGCTCACGCGAAGGGCTTGATAATGAAAAACTGTTTTTT,CASSREGLDNEKLFF
-,TRBV29-1,-,TRBJ2-3,TGCAGCGCCCGGACAGCCTGGGGCACAGATACGCAGTATTTT,CSARTAWGTDTQYF
TRBD2,TRBV19,many,TRBJ2-1,TGTGCCAGTAGTATAGGGACTAGCGGCTACAATGAGCAGTTCTTC,CASSIGTSGYNEQFF
-,TRBV20-1,many,TRBJ2-5,TGCAGTGCTTTTTATAGGGAGACCCAGTACTTC,CSAFYRETQYF
-,TRBV19,many,TRBJ1-2,TGTGCCAGTAGTGTGGACAGCACTAACTATGGCTACACCTTC,CASSVDSTNYGYTF
-,TRBV10-3,many,TRBJ1-1,TGTGCCATCAGTGAGAGTCATGGCACACTGAACACTGAAGCTTTCTTT,CAISESHGTLNTEAFF
TRBD1,TRBV12-3/TRBV12-4,many,TRBJ1-2,TGTGCCAGCAGTCCGGGACAGGGAGGTGGCTACACCTTC,CASSPGQGGGYTF
TRBD2,TRBV7-2,few,TRBJ2-3,TGTGCCAGCAGCTTAGCCGGGAGGGCATCAGATACGCAGTATTTT,CASSLAGRASDTQYF
-,TRBV5-6,few,TRBJ2-7,TGTGCCAGCAGCCCGCCTTTTCTGGGTGACGAGCAGTACTTC,CASSPPFLGDEQYF
-,TRBV5-1,-,TRBJ2-5,TGCGCCAGCAGCTCCGACGCAGGGGGGTATAGTGAGACCCAGTACTTC,CASSSDAGGYSETQYF
-,TRBV18,-,TRBJ1-4,TGTGCCAGCTCACCACCAGGTTCAACTAATGAAAAACTGTTTTTT,CASSPPGSTNEKLFF
-,TRBV6-1,few,TRBJ2-7,TGTGCCAGCGGGGGAGCTTTTCGGTTGGGCGAGCAGTACTTC,CASGGAFRLGEQYF
-,TRBV18,many,TRBJ1-5,TGTGCCAGCTCACTAGGGTTGGGGGGCAATCAGCCCCAGCATTTT,CASSLGLGGNQPQHF
-,TRBV7-2,-,TRBJ1-1,TGTGCCAGCAGCTTAGTCGGAGGGAGGGGAGCTTTCTTT,CASSLVGGRGAFF
-,TRBV14,many,TRBJ2-5,TGTGCCAGCAGCCAAGATGTTGGGACCCAGTACTTC,CASSQDVGTQYF
-,TRBV5-6,medium-sized,TRBJ2-5,TGTGCCAGCAGCTTCCAGGGGCTCGGAGAGACCCAGTACTTC,CASSFQGLGETQYF
TRBD1,TRBV7-8,many,TRBJ1-5,TGTGCCAGCAGGGAAGCCGGGACAGGAGGTCCCCAGCATTTT,CASREAGTGGPQHF
-,TRBV7-8,-,TRBJ2-5,TGTGCCAGCAGCGTAATCCAAGAGACCCAGTACTTC,CASSVIQETQYF
-,TRBV21-1,many,TRBJ2-7,TGTGCCAGCAGCGCCGGGGTCCCCTACGAGCAGTACTTC,CASSAGVPYEQYF
TRBD2,TRBV5-1,many,TRBJ2-1,TGCGCCAGCAGCTTGACTAGCGGGACTCACAATGAGCAGTTCTTC,CASSLTSGTHNEQFF
TRBD2,TRBV7-9,few,TRBJ2-2,TGTGCCAGCAGGCCCCCGGGACTAGGCGACGGGGAGCTGTTTTTT,CASRPPGLGDGELFF
TRBD1,TRBV5-6,few,TRBJ2-1,TGTGCCAGCAGCTTGGGGCGAGGGGGCTTTTTACTCAATGAGCAGTTCTTC,CASSLGRGGFLLNEQFF
-,TRBV5-1,many,TRBJ1-2,TGCGCCAGCAGCCCCTCCGGGGCCCATGGCTACACCTTC,CASSPSGAHGYTF
TRBD2,TRBV7-9,few,TRBJ2-1,TGTGCCAGCAGCTTATTTGGGCGGGAGGGGTCCTACAATGAGCAGTTCTTC,CASSLFGREGSYNEQFF
TRBD1,TRBV7-9,many,TRBJ1-5,TGTGCCAGCAGCCCCGGGACAGGGGTCGGTCAGCCCCAGCATTTT,CASSPGTGVGQPQHF
TRBD2,TRBV7-9,-,TRBJ2-3,TGTGCCAGCAGCCCGCAAGCGGGAGGGCCAAATACGCAGTATTTT,CASSPQAGGPNTQYF
TRBD1,TRBV6-1,many,TRBJ1-6,TGTGCCAGCAGTCTGACAGGGTTGATTTCACCCCTCCACTTT,CASSLTGLISPLHF
-,TRBV9,few,TRBJ1-2,TGTGCCAGCAGCGCTTCGGACGGAGGGTACTATGGCTACACCTTC,CASSASDGGYYGYTF
TRBD2,TRBV27,many,TRBJ2-2,TGTGCCAGCAGTAACCCAAGCGGGGTCGGGGAGCTGTTTTTT,CASSNPSGVGELFF
TRBD1,TRBV28,few,TRBJ2-7,TGTGCCAGCACCTCGGGACAGCCCTACGAGCAGTACTTC,CASTSGQPYEQYF
-,TRBV12-3/TRBV12-4,-,TRBJ2-2,TGTGCCAGTTGCAGGGCGGTCACCGGGGAGCTGTTTTTT,CASCRAVTGELFF
TRBD2,TRBV27,few,TRBJ2-4,TGTGCCAGCAGGGATCCGGGACTAGCAAACATTCAGTACTTC,CASRDPGLANIQYF
-,TRBV7-3,many,TRBJ1-1,TGTGCCAGCAGGTACCTTGGACCAAACACTGAAGCTTTCTTT,CASRYLGPNTEAFF
-,TRBV29-1,many,TRBJ1-1,TGCAGCGTACCGGGACCTCGGAACACTGAAGCTTTCTTT,CSVPGPRNTEAFF